Below are 21 T cell receptor beta chains sequenced from a single sample in a study of blood T cell repertoires in COVID-19. Sequencing used immunoSEQ multiplex PCR; TCRdb keeps in-frame clones, though not all of them. The data show more than 100,000 clones, roughly 79% seen once. The material sequenced was peripheral blood. The receptor source for this set is a woman in her sixties with active or convalescent COVID-19.

This sequence joins TRBV30 and TRBJ1-2; perhaps TRBD1 as D (5 bases). The CDR3 extends over 13 amino acids. The V gene's germline CDR1 is GTSNPN and CDR2 SVGIG (reference sequence). Trimming removed 4 bases at V and 8 bases at J, with 17 bases between. DNA for the CDR3: TGTGCCTGGATTGGGAGGGGCTTAGGCGGCTACACCTTC. Translation: CAWIGRGLGGYTF.

The chain combines TRBV24-1 with TRBJ2-2; 7 nucleotides agree with TRBD1. Looked up from germline, CDR1 is KGHDR and CDR2 is SFDVKD. Trimming removed 1 base from V and 4 bases from J; junction bases left unmatched: 2. The CDR3 covers 15 residues. The CDR3 here is CATSDLGGSTGELFF. The DNA of the CDR3 is TGTGCCACCAGTGATTTAGGGGGCTCCACCGGGGAGCTGTTTTTT.

The genes are TRBV25-1 and TRBJ1-1; D gene uncertain. Trimming shortened V by 5 bases and J by 4 bases, and 17 bases separated the two germline ends. The CDR3 sequence is 15 residues long. CDR1 and CDR2 (germline): MGHDK, SYGVNS. The CDR3 coding sequence is TGTGCCAGCAGTCCTATGGACGCCCGGGGCACTGAAGCTTTCTTT. Residues: CASSPMDARGTEAFF.

This chain uses TRBV18 with TRBJ1-2; 7 nucleotides line up with TRBD1. Per germline, CDR1 KGHSH and CDR2 LQKENI. This CDR3 has 16 residues. After removal of 0 bases from V and 2 bases from J, the junction contained 6 bases not matched to a gene. The CDR3 reads CASSPPTGQRNYGYTF. The CDR3 DNA reads TGTGCCAGCTCACCACCGACGGGACAGAGAAACTATGGCTACACCTTC.

The V gene is TRBV6-5, the J gene TRBJ2-1, with D hard to call. Trimming took 2 bases from V and 7 from J, leaving 9 bases between them. This CDR3 has 13 amino acids. Germline V CDR1 and CDR2: MNHEY, SVGAGI. The CDR3 DNA sequence: TGTGCCAGCAGTTACCACCCGGAGAATGAGCAGTTCTTC. It codes for CASSYHPENEQFF.

The chain employs TRBV28 and TRBJ2-3; 7 bases map to TRBD2. The length of the CDR3 is 15 residues. Trimming removed 6 bases from V and 1 base from J; junction bases left unmatched: 7. Germline loops: CDR1 MDHEN, CDR2 SYDVKM. In DNA form, the CDR3 reads TGTGCCAGCAGCTCCCCGGGACTACGCACAGATACGCAGTATTTT. Translated: CASSSPGLRTDTQYF.

V gene TRBV7-9 combines with J gene TRBJ2-3; TRBD2 matches 8 bases. V dropped 5 bases and J dropped 0; count of bases not matched to a gene: 10. CDR3 length equals 17 residues. Germline values: CDR1 SEHNR, CDR2 FQNEAQ (reference sequence). This CDR3 reads CASSRRYSGTSTDTQYF. CDR3 sequence (DNA): TGTGCCAGCAGCCGAAGATATAGCGGGACAAGCACAGATACGCAGTATTTT.

This clone was picked up a small number of times. This chain connects TRBV4-2 to TRBJ1-2; maybe TRBD1 (6 bases). This CDR3 spans 15 amino acids. The germline gives CDR1 LGHNA, CDR2 YNFKEQ. V was cut by 0 bases and J by 8 bases, with 16 bases left in between. CDR3: CASSQEEGTIYGYTF. CDR3 sequence (DNA): TGTGCCAGCAGCCAAGAAGAGGGGACAATTTACGGCTACACCTTC.

This chain joins TRBV6-5 and TRBJ1-3; D gene unclear. V lost 6 bases to trimming and J lost 0 bases, with 9 bases between them. This CDR3 spans 14 amino acids. Germline V gene lookup returns CDR1 MNHEY and CDR2 SVGAGI. The CDR3 nucleotides read TGTGCCAGCAGCCTCGAGGACTCTGGAAACACCATATATTTT. Amino acids: CASSLEDSGNTIYF.

This chain joins TRBV4-2 and TRBJ1-4, with D unresolved. The V end was cut by 1 base, the J end by 9 bases, with 12 bases between. In germline, CDR1 is LGHNA, CDR2 YNFKEQ. The CDR3 totals 14 residues. CDR3 in amino acids: CASSQGDGGQKLFF. The CDR3 DNA sequence: TGTGCCAGCAGCCAAGGAGACGGTGGGCAAAAACTGTTTTTT.

V and J are TRBV7-9 and TRBJ1-1, with D tentatively TRBD1 (5 bases). V lost 3 bases, J lost 6 bases, and 8 bases lay in between. CDR3 length equals 12 residues. Germline-derived CDR1 and CDR2 are SEHNR and FQNEAQ (reference sequence). The CDR3 here is CASSFQGPEAFF. CDR3 bases: TGTGCCAGCAGCTTTCAGGGTCCTGAAGCTTTCTTT.

This clone was observed a handful of times. The V gene is TRBV13, the J gene TRBJ2-1; 14 bases line up with TRBD2. The ends lost 3 bases at V and 7 bases at J; junction bases unmatched: 20. Germline V gene data show CDR1 as PRHDT and CDR2 as FYEKMQ (reference sequence). This CDR3 region has 21 residues. CDR3 bases: TGTGCCAGCAGCTTGAACCTCCCGGGACTAGCGGGAGTAACCCCTGCAAATGAGCAGTTCTTC. The encoded protein is CASSLNLPGLAGVTPANEQFF.

The chain couples TRBV5-1 to TRBJ1-6; D remains ambiguous. The CDR3 length is 14 residues. V was pared by 0 bases and J by 8 bases, with 9 bases between. Germline V gene sequence: CDR1 SGHRS, CDR2 YFSETQ. CDR3 residues: CASSLDVFYSPLHF. The CDR3 nucleotides read TGCGCCAGCAGCTTGGATGTCTTTTATTCACCCCTCCACTTT.

The rearrangement joins TRBV6-1 to TRBJ2-7, with 11 positions matching TRBD1. CDR1 MNHNS and CDR2 SASEGT come from the germline V gene. The V segment lost 3 bases and the J segment 3 bases; nucleotides outside the gene matches: 4. This CDR3 spans 15 amino acids. CDR3 coding DNA: TGTGCCAGCAGTGAGTCCGGGACAGGGGGCTACGAGCAGTACGTC. Translating gives CASSESGTGGYEQYV.

In its sample, this clone was seen once. This chain connects TRBV6-5 to TRBJ2-3; tentative D call: TRBD1 (6 bases). The germline V gene has CDR1 MNHEY and CDR2 SVGAGI. The V and J ends lost 7 bases and 2 bases respectively, with 10 bases between them. The CDR3 length is 13 residues. CDR3: CASTGQPTDTQYF. For the CDR3, the DNA is TGTGCCAGCACAGGACAGCCCACAGATACGCAGTATTTT.

The V call is TRBV7-8, the J call TRBJ1-1, with D perhaps matching TRBD1 (5 bases). There are 14 residues in the CDR3. Trimming stripped 7 bases from V and 3 bases from J, with 15 bases between. Germline CDR1 is SGHVS and CDR2 is FQNEAQ. As DNA, the CDR3 is TGTGCCAGCACCCAGGAGGGGAGGTACACTGAAGCTTTCTTT. Amino acid sequence: CASTQEGRYTEAFF.

The gene calls are TRBV7-8 and TRBJ2-7; 8 positions match TRBD2. The CDR3 is 15 amino acids. Germline V CDR1 and CDR2: SGHVS, FQNEAQ. The V segment lost 3 bases and the J segment 3 bases; nucleotides outside the gene matches: 7. This CDR3 is CASSLVREVDYEQYF. CDR3 bases: TGTGCCAGCAGCTTGGTGCGGGAGGTAGACTACGAGCAGTACTTC.

V usage is TRBV30 and J usage is TRBJ2-7, with a tentative D call TRBD2 (6 bases). The CDR3 has 11 amino acids. Trimming removed 5 bases at V and 4 bases at J, with 9 bases between. Germline CDR1 GTSNPN, CDR2 SVGIG (reference sequence). The CDR3 nucleotides read TGTGCCTGGTCGCGGGAATACGAGCAGTACTTC. This translates into CAWSREYEQYF.

V usage is TRBV21-1 and J usage is TRBJ2-3; the table's D call, TRBD2, was not checked against the DNA. TRBV21-1 is recorded as a pseudogene. This CDR3 is built from 15 residues. The CDR3 reads CASLFSGGPTDTQYF. For the CDR3, the DNA is TGTGCCAGCTTGTTTAGCGGGGGGCCGACAGATACGCAGTATTTT.

This clone occurred once. This chain uses TRBV18 with TRBJ1-5; 9 nucleotides match TRBD1. V lost 3 bases, J lost 7 bases, and 7 bases stayed unmatched. CDR1 and CDR2 from the germline V gene are KGHSH and LQKENI. The CDR3 loop spans 15 amino acids. The CDR3 DNA is TGTGCCAGCTCACCGCCAGACAGGGGGAACCAGCCCCAGCATTTT. Its translation is CASSPPDRGNQPQHF. The full variable domain, completed using reference TRBV18 and TRBJ1-5, is NAGVMQNPRHLVRRRGQEARLRCSPMKGHSHVYWYRQLPEEGLKFMVYLQKENIIDESGMPKERFSAEFPKEGPSILRIQQVVRGDSAAYFCASSPPDRGNQPQHFGDGTRLSIL.

J is TRBJ1-2 and V is TRBV6-5; 9 nucleotides match TRBD1. The CDR3 has 14 residues. Germline V lookup: CDR1 MNHEY, CDR2 SVGAGI. The J segment lost 2 bases and the V segment lost 5 bases, leaving 3 bases of the junction unmatched. CDR3 DNA: TGTGCCAGCAGTATAGGGACAGGGAACTATGGCTACACCTTC. Residues: CASSIGTGNYGYTF.